These 5 T cell receptor beta chains originate from one sample sequenced in a study of regulatory T cells in long-lasting Graves disease. The time point here: newly diagnosed GD, antithyroid drugs for less than 3 months. RNA isolated from PBMCs was used to make the TCR library. Libraries of TCR beta came from iRepertoire HTBI primers plus Arm-PCR of CDR3 regions. Using its own MiXCR run on the multiplex PCR reads, TCRdb lists one record per CDR3 protein. Among hundreds of thousands of distinct CDR3 sequences, roughly 15% were seen once, and the ten largest hold approximately 18%. This sample also appeared in a second study, on T cells in Graves' hyperthyroidism and ophthalmopathy.

The sequencing used peripheral blood mononuclear cells (PBMCs), collected at new diagnosis, from a patient treated with antithyroid drugs. The origin of the receptors is a woman under 40 with Graves disease.

This chain links TRBV28 with TRBJ2-7; D is unclear. V gave up 7 bases and J gave up 2 bases, with 15 bases separating them. Germline CDR1 MDHEN, CDR2 SYDVKM. The CDR3 runs to 14 residues. Written as DNA, the CDR3 is TGTGCCAGCAATTTTGAGGCAGAAACCTACGAGCAGTACTTC. Residues: CASNFEAETYEQYF. Filled out from reference TRBV28 and TRBJ2-7, the complete variable domain reads DVKVTQSSRYLVKRTGEKVFLECVQDMDHENMFWYRQDPGLGLRLIYFSYDVKMKEKGDIPEGYSVSREKKERFSLILESASTNQTSMYLCASNFEAETYEQYFGPGTRLTVT.

This clonotype has a count of ten or more. This sequence joins TRBV7-9 and TRBJ2-3, with no clear D. Trimming removed 2 bases from V and 2 bases from J, with 11 bases in between. The CDR3 loop spans 15 amino acids. The germline V gene encodes CDR1 SEHNR and CDR2 FQNEAQ (reference sequence). As DNA, the CDR3 is TGTGCCAGCAGCTTATTGGGCCAGCTCACAGATACGCAGTATTTT. Protein sequence: CASSLLGQLTDTQYF.

Many counts were recorded for this clonotype. The chain is built from TRBV29-1 and TRBJ2-7, with 7 bases that match TRBD1. CDR1 and CDR2 (germline): SQVTM, ANQGSEA. The CDR3 totals 12 residues. Unmatched junction bases numbered 6, after V lost 5 bases and J lost 5 bases. The CDR3 protein is CSVMTGSHEQYF. The CDR3 nucleotides are TGCAGCGTTATGACAGGGTCCCACGAGCAGTACTTC.

The rearrangement uses TRBV30 and TRBJ2-1; the D is unclear. The CDR3 length is 12 residues. V was pared by 2 bases and J by 5 bases, with 7 bases between. Germline CDR1 GTSNPN, CDR2 SVGIG (reference sequence). The CDR3 region is CAWSTKNNEQFF. Here the CDR3 DNA reads TGTGCCTGGAGTACGAAGAACAATGAGCAGTTCTTC. The full variable domain, its missing parts supplied by reference TRBV30 and TRBJ2-1, is SQTIHQWPATLVQPVGSPLSLECTVEGTSNPNLYWYRQAAGRGLQLLFYSVGIGQISSEVPQNLSASRPQDRQFILSSKKLLLSDSGFYLCAWSTKNNEQFFGPGTRLTVL.

About this clonotype itself: A read error is likely here: a far larger clone is one base away. No conserved phenylalanine or tryptophan ends this CDR3, so it is likely a read error. The rearrangement uses TRBV12-3 or TRBV12-4 and TRBJ1-5; D gene ambiguous. This CDR3 is built from 12 residues. V lost 6 bases to trimming and J lost 7 bases, with 10 bases between them. The CDR3 region is CASRESGQPQHL. In nucleotides, the CDR3 is TGTGCCAGCAGAGAATCAGGCCAGCCCCAGCATCTT.